These T cell receptor beta chains were read from a single sample in a study of HIV-infected children after antiretroviral therapy interruption. Via MiXCR, TCRdb re-called the 3' RACE reads, giving one row per CDR3 protein. This sample has approximately 95,000 distinct CDR3 sequences, with around 6.9% found just once. Sample: CD45RA+ CD4+ T cells from PBMCs, pooled from several time points, taken from a donor given antiretroviral therapy, either interrupted or continuous. The source is a pool of human donors with HIV. The CDR3 runs from the conserved cysteine through the conserved F or W. The D gene is left open where the match is weak. For some rows the clone size is stated as once, few or many, or as a class when expanded; others skip it.

J: TRBJ2-3
V: TRBV5-5
length: 13
D: .
size: many
CDR3: CASSLAPQDTQYF
DNA: TGTGCCAGCAGCTTAGCCCCCCAAGATACGCAGTATTTT

J: TRBJ1-1
V: TRBV7-2
length: 16
D: .
size: many
CDR3: CASSLAQGGSNTEAFF
DNA: TGTGCCAGCAGCTTAGCGCAAGGGGGATCGAACACTGAAGCTTTCTTT

J: TRBJ1-5
V: TRBV12-3/TRBV12-4
length: 14
D: TRBD1
size: medium-sized
CDR3: CASSSDRGHQPQHF
DNA: TGTGCCAGCAGCTCCGACAGGGGCCATCAGCCCCAGCATTTT

J: TRBJ2-6
V: TRBV20-1
length: 15
D: .
size: few
CDR3: CSAVPSGVGANVLTF
DNA: TGCAGTGCCGTTCCTTCAGGGGTTGGGGCCAACGTCCTGACTTTC

J: TRBJ2-7
V: TRBV18
length: 13
D: .
size: many
CDR3: CASSPRQAYEQYF
DNA: TGTGCCAGCTCACCTCGGCAGGCCTACGAGCAGTACTTC

J: TRBJ2-7
V: TRBV4-2
length: 14
D: .
size: .
CDR3: CASSPRPNLDEQYF
DNA: TGTGCCAGCAGCCCTCGGCCCAACTTAGACGAGCAGTACTTC

J: TRBJ2-5
V: TRBV2
length: 13
D: .
size: many
CDR3: CASSGGSQETQYF
DNA: TGTGCCAGCAGTGGGGGCAGCCAAGAGACCCAGTACTTC

J: TRBJ2-1
V: TRBV5-1
length: 16
D: TRBD1
size: many
CDR3: CASSLEGQGRYNEQFF
DNA: TGCGCCAGCAGCTTGGAGGGACAGGGGCGATACAATGAGCAGTTCTTC

J: TRBJ2-7
V: TRBV19
length: 16
D: .
size: .
CDR3: CASSIAGGGFSYEQYF
DNA: TGTGCCAGTAGTATAGCTGGGGGCGGCTTTTCCTACGAGCAGTACTTC

J: TRBJ2-2
V: TRBV30
length: 14
D: .
size: .
CDR3: CAWTGQPLGGELFF
DNA: TGTGCCTGGACGGGACAACCGCTTGGAGGGGAGCTGTTTTTT

J: TRBJ2-5
V: TRBV12-3/TRBV12-4
length: 13
D: .
size: many
CDR3: CASSLGIQETQYF
DNA: TGTGCCAGCAGTTTGGGGATCCAAGAGACCCAGTACTTC

J: TRBJ1-6
V: TRBV2
length: 12
D: .
size: few
CDR3: CASRPGDSPLHF
DNA: TGTGCCAGCCGGCCTGGGGATTCACCCCTCCACTTT

J: TRBJ2-5
V: TRBV12-3/TRBV12-4
length: 14
D: .
size: many
CDR3: CASSEDRFQETQYF
DNA: TGTGCCAGCAGTGAGGACAGATTCCAAGAGACCCAGTACTTC

J: TRBJ1-1
V: TRBV30
length: 13
D: TRBD1
size: .
CDR3: CAGRGSMNTEAFF
DNA: TGTGCCGGCAGGGGGTCAATGAACACTGAAGCTTTCTTT

J: TRBJ2-5
V: TRBV5-1
length: 16
D: TRBD2
size: few
CDR3: CASSYDGLASSETQYF
DNA: TGCGCCAGCAGCTACGACGGACTAGCGTCGTCAGAGACCCAGTACTTC

J: TRBJ1-3
V: TRBV5-5
length: 17
D: .
size: many
CDR3: CASSLVSGTQAGNTIYF
DNA: TGTGCCAGCAGCTTGGTTTCAGGGACACAGGCTGGAAACACCATATATTTT

J: TRBJ2-5
V: TRBV7-2
length: 13
D: .
size: many
CDR3: CASSPSNQETQYF
DNA: TGTGCCAGCAGCCCATCCAACCAAGAGACCCAGTACTTC

J: TRBJ1-2
V: TRBV25-1
length: 13
D: TRBD1
size: few
CDR3: CASRQGADYGYTF
DNA: TGTGCCAGCAGACAGGGGGCGGACTATGGCTACACCTTC

J: TRBJ2-4
V: TRBV6-2/TRBV6-3
length: 17
D: .
size: many
CDR3: CASSYSNWGAAKNIQYF
DNA: TGTGCCAGCAGTTACTCGAATTGGGGGGCGGCCAAAAACATTCAGTACTTC

J: TRBJ1-2
V: TRBV3-2
length: 13
D: .
size: .
CDR3: CASRRVGVPSYTF
DNA: TGTGCCAGCAGGAGGGTGGGGGTCCCGAGCTACACCTTC

J: TRBJ2-2
V: TRBV6-6
length: 15
D: .
size: .
CDR3: CTSSYGVENTGELFF
DNA: TGTACCAGCAGTTACGGGGTAGAGAACACCGGGGAGCTGTTTTTT